These T cell receptor beta chains were read from a single sample in a study of T cell repertoires in cytomegalovirus infection. TCRdb used MiXCR to reprocess the reads, holding one entry per CDR3 protein. The repertoire has roughly 730,000 distinct CDR3 sequences, around 31% of them found once; the top ten carry roughly 18%. These receptors' targets are unknown. This specimen consisted of cultured PBMCs, obtained from culture after CMV antigen stimulation. These receptors all come from a human donor in good health (CMV status not recorded). Some clones in this sample may be carry-over from other donors' samples. CDR3s include the opening cysteine and the closing phenylalanine or tryptophan. D genes are given only for firm matches. Clone size is not always given. Where it is, it says once, few, many or a class for expanded clones.

TRBJ1-2 | NA | TRBD1 | TRBV5-6 | TGTGCCAGCAGCCCTTACAGGGGGACTGGCTACACCTTC | CASSPYRGTGYTF
TRBJ2-7 | few | TRBD2 | TRBV11-2 | TGTGCCAGCAGAAAGACGGGAGGCACCTACGAGCAGTACTTC | CASRKTGGTYEQYF
TRBJ2-3 | few | TRBD2 | TRBV7-9 | TGTGCCAGCAGCTTCCTAACTAGCGGGGATAGCACAGATACGCAGTATTTT | CASSFLTSGDSTDTQYF
TRBJ1-5 | few | NA | TRBV19 | TGTGCCAGTAGTCCAGGGAAAGCGGGACCGAGCAATCAGCCCCAGCATTTT | CASSPGKAGPSNQPQHF
TRBJ1-5 | few | NA | TRBV7-2 | TGTGCCAGCAGCTTAGGGTCGGGGGAACGGCTCCAGCATTTT | CASSLGSGERLQHF
TRBJ1-1 | NA | NA | TRBV7-2 | TGTGCCAGCAGCTTAGAAGCAGGGAGCACTGAAGCTTTCTTT | CASSLEAGSTEAFF
TRBJ2-3 | many | NA | TRBV7-2 | TGTGCCAGCAGCTTAGCGATTGGTAGATGGGCGGATACGCAGTATTTT | CASSLAIGRWADTQYF
TRBJ1-1 | NA | NA | TRBV6-1 | TGTGCCAGCAGTGAGCAGGGGTTGAGCACTGAAGCTTTCTTT | CASSEQGLSTEAFF
TRBJ1-2 | few | NA | TRBV4-1 | TGCGCCAGCAGCCTCGGACTGGGACGCCCTGATGGCTACACCTTC | CASSLGLGRPDGYTF
TRBJ2-1 | many | TRBD2 | TRBV12-3/TRBV12-4 | TGTGCCAGCAGTTTCCGGGGGGGGTTCAATGAGCAGTTCTTC | CASSFRGGFNEQFF
TRBJ2-6 | few | NA | TRBV12-3/TRBV12-4 | TGTGCCAGCAGTTCAATGAAGGAGGGGTTTCTTGGTGGGGCCAACGTCCTGACTTTC | CASSSMKEGFLGGANVLTF
TRBJ2-3 | few | NA | TRBV7-2 | TGTGCCAGCGGGGGCGGAGATACGCAGTATTTT | CASGGGDTQYF
TRBJ1-5 | NA | NA | TRBV27 | TGTGCCAGCAGCCCCCGACCAGGGCTTCCTAGCAATCAGCCCCAGCATTTT | CASSPRPGLPSNQPQHF
TRBJ2-3 | NA | NA | TRBV11-2 | TGTGCCAGCAGCTTTACCCTAGATACAGATACGCAGTATTTT | CASSFTLDTDTQYF
TRBJ1-2 | few | NA | TRBV7-4 | TGTGCCAGCAGCCAATCGGCATATAAGACTACATATGGCTACACCTTC | CASSQSAYKTTYGYTF
TRBJ1-6 | few | NA | TRBV12-3/TRBV12-4 | TGTGCCAGCAGTACCCGGACGGCGTATAATTCACCCCTCCACTTT | CASSTRTAYNSPLHF
TRBJ1-4 | once | NA | TRBV11-2 | TGTGCCAGCAGCCCGGGGCGGGGACGCCTTGTCGAAAAACTGTTGTTT | CASSPGRGRLVEKLLF
TRBJ2-1 | few | NA | TRBV6-2/TRBV6-3 | TGTGCCAGCACCCCCAGGGAAGGGTTCGACAATGAGCAGTTCTTC | CASTPREGFDNEQFF
TRBJ1-1 | few | TRBD1 | TRBV20-1 | TGCAGTGCTAGAGGACAGGGGCGGAACACTGAAGCTTTCTTT | CSARGQGRNTEAFF
TRBJ2-1 | NA | NA | TRBV11-2 | TGTGCCAGCACCTCCAGGAATGGCGGCTCCAATGAGCAGTTCTTC | CASTSRNGGSNEQFF
TRBJ2-3 | NA | NA | TRBV7-9 | TGTGCCAGCAGCTCAAAGCCCTTCACAGATACGCAGTATTTT | CASSSKPFTDTQYF
TRBJ2-7 | many | NA | TRBV7-8 | TGTGCCAGCAGCTTAGTAGCATGGGAGCAGTACTTC | CASSLVAWEQYF
TRBJ1-6 | few | NA | TRBV7-8 | TGTGCCAGCAGCTTAGTCTGGGGTAATTCACCCCTCCACTTT | CASSLVWGNSPLHF
TRBJ1-1 | NA | NA | TRBV12-3/TRBV12-4 | TGTGCCAGCGGAAGGAAAATCTTGGGGGGGGGGATGAACACTGAAGCTTTCTTT | CASGRKILGGGMNTEAFF
TRBJ2-5 | NA | NA | TRBV6-6 | TGTGCCAGCAGCCTCAGGAAAGAACGAGAGACCCAGTACTTC | CASSLRKERETQYF
TRBJ2-2 | few | TRBD1 | TRBV11-2 | TGTGCCAGCAGCGCCGGGACAGGGTGGGGCACCGGGGAGCTGTTTTTT | CASSAGTGWGTGELFF
TRBJ1-2 | few | NA | TRBV4-1 | TGCGCCAGCAGCCAAGGTGGGGCCGATGGCTACACCTTC | CASSQGGADGYTF
TRBJ2-2 | few | TRBD2 | TRBV15 | TGTGCCTCCAGCAGAGATCCCCTAGCGGGAGGTTACACCGGGGAGCTGTTTTTT | CASSRDPLAGGYTGELFF
TRBJ2-7 | NA | TRBD1 | TRBV18 | TGTGCCAGCTCACCAGGACAGGGGGAGGCCTACGAGCAGTACTTC | CASSPGQGEAYEQYF
TRBJ2-1 | NA | NA | TRBV19 | TGTGCCAGTAGTACCCGGGCGGGGCTCTCCTACAATGAGCAGTTCTTC | CASSTRAGLSYNEQFF
TRBJ2-3 | NA | NA | TRBV29-1 | TGCAGCGCCTACCAGGTTGGGCGGACTATCACAGATACGCAGTATTTT | CSAYQVGRTITDTQYF
TRBJ1-1 | few | NA | TRBV2 | TGTGCCAGCAGTTGGCAGTTGAACACTGAAGCTTTCTTT | CASSWQLNTEAFF
TRBJ2-3 | NA | TRBD2 | TRBV7-9 | TGTGCCAGCAGCCCACTGGGAGCGGGAGTAGATACGCAGTATTTT | CASSPLGAGVDTQYF
TRBJ2-6 | few | TRBD2 | TRBV5-1 | TGCGCCAGCAGGCTAGCGGGGCCCCTCTCTGGGGCCAACGTCCTGACTTTC | CASRLAGPLSGANVLTF
TRBJ1-1 | NA | NA | TRBV6-5 | TGTGCCAGCAGTTACTCGATAGTAGGGGACGGGATTATGAACACTGAAGCTTTCTTT | CASSYSIVGDGIMNTEAFF
TRBJ2-6 | NA | TRBD1 | TRBV20-1 | TGCAGTGCTAGAGTATCGACAGGGACTGGGGCCAACGTCCTGACTTTC | CSARVSTGTGANVLTF
TRBJ2-1 | few | TRBD1 | TRBV20-1 | TGCAGTGCAGTCCGGGACAGGGCTTACAATGAGCAGTTCTTC | CSAVRDRAYNEQFF
TRBJ2-7 | few | TRBD2 | TRBV12-3/TRBV12-4 | TGTGCCAGCAGTTTGCGACTAGCGGGGGCAATATACGAGCAGTACTTC | CASSLRLAGAIYEQYF
TRBJ1-1 | NA | NA | TRBV29-1 | TGCAGCGGGGAGAACACTGAAGCTTTCTTT | CSGENTEAFF
TRBJ1-1 | NA | TRBD1 | TRBV19 | TGTGCCAGTAGTATATCATGGACAGGGGGTCCCACTGAAGCTTTCTTT | CASSISWTGGPTEAFF
TRBJ2-7 | many | TRBD2 | TRBV7-8 | TGTGCCAGCAGACCTGAAAGGGCGGGGGGAACCTACGAGCAGTACTTC | CASRPERAGGTYEQYF
TRBJ2-7 | NA | NA | TRBV7-6 | TGTGCCAGCAGCGCCCTGGGGGAGCAGTACTTC | CASSALGEQYF
TRBJ2-7 | few | TRBD2 | TRBV7-9 | TGTGCCAGCAGCTTAGGAGTAGCGGGGATCTACGAGCAGTACTTC | CASSLGVAGIYEQYF
TRBJ2-1 | few | TRBD2 | TRBV7-9 | TGTGCCAGCAGCTGGCCTAGCGGGAGCGTCCATGAGCAGTTCTTC | CASSWPSGSVHEQFF
TRBJ2-5 | many | NA | TRBV7-2 | TGTGCCAGCAGCTTAGTGGTGGGAGTCGGAGAGACCCAGTACTTC | CASSLVVGVGETQYF
TRBJ2-5 | few | NA | TRBV28 | TGTGCCAGCAGTTTCCATGGGGGCCAAGAGACCCAGTACTTC | CASSFHGGQETQYF
TRBJ1-4 | NA | NA | TRBV6-6 | TGTGCCAGCAGTTACGGAGGGGCAGGCCCGGAGGAAAAACTGTTTTTT | CASSYGGAGPEEKLFF
TRBJ2-3 | NA | TRBD2 | TRBV20-1 | TGCAGTGCTTGGACTAGCGGGGGAGTGGCAGATACGCAGTATTTT | CSAWTSGGVADTQYF
TRBJ2-4 | once | TRBD1 | TRBV11-2 | TGTGCCAGCAGCCGGCGTCCCGGACAGGGGATCAAAAACATTCAGTACTTC | CASSRRPGQGIKNIQYF
TRBJ1-2 | NA | NA | TRBV20-1 | TGCAGTGCCCCTAGGGTGGGCTACACCTTC | CSAPRVGYTF
TRBJ1-2 | few | TRBD1 | TRBV7-3 | TGTGCCAGCCCGGGACAGGGGTTGAACGGCTACACCTTC | CASPGQGLNGYTF
TRBJ1-4 | few | NA | TRBV18 | TGTGCCAGCTCACCGGACATTTCTAATGAAAAACTGTTTTTT | CASSPDISNEKLFF